The 5 T cell receptor beta chains listed next were all sequenced from one sample in a study of siplizumab effects on memory and regulatory T cells (dated by TCRdb to the late 2010s). Receptor amplification or capture employed the immunoSEQ multiplex PCR assay. The table comes from immuneACCESS by way of TCRdb, which keeps in-frame sequences with V and J called. Part of the clones is missing from these tables; in studies checked, under half for an unresolved V gene and the rest for unknown reasons. The sample profile shows roughly 100,000 clones; over 85% of them were found once. The biggest ten clones account for roughly 0.64% of the sample. Sequencing used Tregs sorted from blood. These receptors all come from a human donor in good health.

The rearrangement uses TRBV7-8 and TRBJ2-6; D unresolved. Trimming removed 2 bases from V and 2 bases from J, with 7 bases in between. This CDR3 has 15 residues. Looked up from germline, CDR1 is SGHVS and CDR2 is FQNEAQ. The CDR3, as DNA: TGTGCCAGCAGCTTAAGCAGAACTGGGGCCAACGTCCTGACTTTC. This codes for CASSLSRTGANVLTF. The full variable domain, rest sourced from reference TRBV7-8 and TRBJ2-6, is GAGVSQSPRYKVAKRGQDVALRCDPISGHVSLFWYQQALGQGPEFLTYFQNEAQLDKSGLPSDRFFAERPEGSVSTLKIQRTQQEDSAVYLCASSLSRTGANVLTFGAGSRLTVL.

The chain uses TRBV30 and TRBJ1-1; maybe TRBD1 (5 bases). Germline V gene lookup returns CDR1 GTSNPN and CDR2 SVGIG (reference sequence). The CDR3 covers 12 residues. With 4 bases removed from V and 7 bases from J, the gap between germline ends came to 13 bases. The CDR3 DNA sequence: TGTGCCTGGATGTCAGGGAGGAGTGAAGCTTTCTTT. Encoded protein: CAWMSGRSEAFF.

The chain is built from TRBV5-1 and TRBJ2-1; possibly TRBD1 for D (5 bases). This CDR3 is 16 amino acids long. Per the germline V gene, CDR1 is SGHRS and CDR2 is YFSETQ. V gave up 0 bases and J gave up 1 base, with 11 bases separating them. In DNA, the CDR3 is TGCGCCAGCAGCTTGGTCGGTCAGGGTTCCTACAATGAGCAGTTCTTC. Protein sequence: CASSLVGQGSYNEQFF.

The chain employs TRBV7-8 and TRBJ1-3; 9 bases align to TRBD1. Germline V gives CDR1 SGHVS, CDR2 FQNEAQ. The ends lost 3 bases at V and 2 bases at J; junction bases unmatched: 11. This CDR3 has 18 amino acids. The CDR3 loop is CASSLGTYRGRPGNTIYF. CDR3 DNA sequence: TGTGCCAGCAGCTTGGGAACATACAGGGGGCGACCTGGAAACACCATATATTTT.

This chain uses TRBV19 with TRBJ2-7; maybe TRBD2 (7 bases). The V gene's germline CDR1 is LNHDA and CDR2 SQIVND (reference sequence). This CDR3 spans 15 amino acids. V dropped 4 bases and J dropped 1 base, with 14 bases sitting between them. The CDR3 protein is CASSRGGGGSYEQYF. The CDR3, as DNA: TGTGCCAGTAGTAGAGGGGGGGGCGGATCCTACGAGCAGTACTTC.